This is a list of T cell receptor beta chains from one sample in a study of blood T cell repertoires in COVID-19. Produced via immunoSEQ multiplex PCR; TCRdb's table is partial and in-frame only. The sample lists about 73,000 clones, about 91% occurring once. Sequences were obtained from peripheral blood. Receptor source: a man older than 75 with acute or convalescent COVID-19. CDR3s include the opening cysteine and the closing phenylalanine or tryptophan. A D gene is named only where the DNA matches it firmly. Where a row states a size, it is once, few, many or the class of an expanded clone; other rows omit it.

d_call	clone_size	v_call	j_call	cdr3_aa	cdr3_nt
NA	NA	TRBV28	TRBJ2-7	CASSERGQIAYEQYF	TGTGCCAGCAGTGAGAGAGGACAAATCGCCTACGAGCAGTACTTC
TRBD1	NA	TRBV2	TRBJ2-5	CASRSGTGGETQYF	TGTGCCAGCAGGAGTGGGACAGGGGGCGAGACCCAGTACTTC
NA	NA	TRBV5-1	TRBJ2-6	CASSGTVSGANVLTF	TGCGCCAGCAGCGGGACTGTCTCTGGGGCCAACGTCCTGACTTTC
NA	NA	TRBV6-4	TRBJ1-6	CASGSSYNSPLHF	TGTGCCAGCGGGAGCTCCTATAATTCACCCCTCCACTTT
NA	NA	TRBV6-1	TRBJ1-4	CASSELEMTGKLFF	TGTGCCAGCAGTGAATTAGAAATGACGGGAAAACTGTTTTTT
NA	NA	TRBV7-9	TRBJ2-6	CASSRAPGANVLTF	TGTGCCAGCAGCCGAGCGCCTGGGGCCAACGTCCTGACTTTC
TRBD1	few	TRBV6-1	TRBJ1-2	CASSEGQGAGGYTF	TGTGCCAGCAGTGAAGGCCAGGGGGCAGGAGGCTACACCTTC
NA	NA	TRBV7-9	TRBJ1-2	CASSRGGPRYGYTF	TGTGCCAGCAGCCGGGGGGGACCGCGGTATGGCTACACCTTC
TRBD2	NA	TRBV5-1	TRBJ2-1	CASSLNPGGPLGEQFF	TGCGCCAGCAGCTTGAATCCGGGAGGGCCGTTGGGTGAGCAGTTCTTC
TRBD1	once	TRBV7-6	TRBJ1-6	CASSSQGASYNSPLHF	TGTGCCAGCAGCTCACAGGGGGCGTCCTATAATTCACCCCTCCACTTT
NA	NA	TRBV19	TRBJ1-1	CASSTVAGSEAFF	TGTGCCAGTAGTACGGTGGCCGGGAGTGAAGCTTTCTTT
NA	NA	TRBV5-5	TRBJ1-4	CASSGAWANEKLFF	TGTGCCAGCAGTGGGGCTTGGGCTAATGAAAAACTGTTTTTT
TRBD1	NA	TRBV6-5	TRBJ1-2	CASRPDREHYGYTF	TGTGCCAGCAGACCAGACAGGGAACACTATGGCTACACCTTC